This TCR beta chain was documented in a study of T cell repertoires in cytomegalovirus infection. TCRdb reanalysed the reads using MiXCR and keeps one entry per CDR3 protein. The sample has roughly 990,000 distinct CDR3 sequences; less than 40% are singletons. Trimming pared 0 bases from V and 1 base from J, leaving 10 bases between. The V gene's germline CDR1 is MGHRA and CDR2 YSYEKL. The CDR3 extends over 15 amino acids. There are many counts of this clonotype. Its antigen is as yet unknown. The sequence was obtained from a human donor in good health (CMV status not recorded). Some clones in this sample may be carry-over from other donors' samples. The sample in question was cultured CD8+ T cells from PBMCs, obtained from culture after CMV antigen stimulation. The chain couples TRBV4-1 to TRBJ2-7; D is perhaps TRBD1 or TRBD2 (6 bases each). For the CDR3, the DNA is TGCGCCAGCAGCCAAGAAGGGGGACTGTCCTACGAGCAGTACTTC. The encoded protein is CASSQEGGLSYEQYF.